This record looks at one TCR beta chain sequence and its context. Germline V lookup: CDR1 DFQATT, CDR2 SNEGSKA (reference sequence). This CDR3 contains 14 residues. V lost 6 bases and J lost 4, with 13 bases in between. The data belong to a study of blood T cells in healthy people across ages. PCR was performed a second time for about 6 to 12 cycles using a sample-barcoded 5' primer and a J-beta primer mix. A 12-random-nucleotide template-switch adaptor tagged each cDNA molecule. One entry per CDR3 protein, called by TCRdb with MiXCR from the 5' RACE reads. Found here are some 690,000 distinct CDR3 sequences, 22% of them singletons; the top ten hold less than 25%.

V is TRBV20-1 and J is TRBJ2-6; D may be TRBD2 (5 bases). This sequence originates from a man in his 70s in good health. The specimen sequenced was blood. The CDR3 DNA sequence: TGCAGTGCGATGAGGGCTCTCGGGGCCAACGTCCTGACTTTC. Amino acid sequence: CSAMRALGANVLTF.